One sample yielded the 13 T cell receptor beta chains listed below, sequenced in a study of shared clonotypes between healthy human individuals. Produced via immunoSEQ multiplex PCR; TCRdb's table is partial and in-frame only. Here the sample spans fewer than 2.5 million clones, over 85% being singletons. Source material: naive CD4+ T cells from PBMCs. Subset noted: CD45RA+ positively selected. These receptors were taken from a man aged 18 to 29 in good health. Some clones in this sample may be carry-over from other donors' samples.

The V and J genes are TRBV30 and TRBJ1-2; no firm D call. The germline gives CDR1 GTSNPN, CDR2 SVGIG (reference sequence). The CDR3 has 11 amino acids. The germline V and J ends were trimmed by 4 bases and 4 bases, with 7 bases remaining between them. CDR3 amino acids: CAWTTTYGYTF. CDR3 coding DNA: TGTGCCTGGACAACCACCTATGGCTACACCTTC.

CDR3 DNA sequence: TGTGCCAGCAGCTCCGGGGGAGGCCCCTACAATGAGCAGTTCTTC. It codes for CASSSGGGPYNEQFF. The chain joins TRBV11-3 to TRBJ2-1; D might be TRBD2 (6 bases). The CDR3 is 15 residues long. The ends were cut back, 4 bases at V and 2 bases at J, with 12 bases in the middle. The germline V gene has CDR1 SGHNT and CDR2 YENEEA.

Of note for this clone: Mismatch with germline at one junction end may stem from a read error. The V call is TRBV5-6, the J call TRBJ2-1; 9 bases match TRBD2. The CDR3 runs to 12 residues. The germline CDR1 and CDR2 sequences are SGHDT and YYEEEE. CDR3 region: CASSSRLAEMLF. As DNA, the CDR3 is TGTGCCAGCAGCTCCCGACTAGCGGAAATGCTCTTC.

This clone was counted a single time. In the same sample, other DNA sequences code for this CDR3. The chain carries TRBV28 and TRBJ2-4; D may match TRBD1 or TRBD2 (5 bases each). The CDR3 has 16 amino acids. From germline, CDR1 is MDHEN and CDR2 SYDVKM. The germline V and J ends were trimmed by 3 bases and 0 bases, with 12 bases remaining between them. The DNA for the CDR3 is TGTGCCAGCAGTTTCCCCAGGGCGGGAGCCAAAAACATTCAGTACTTC. This encodes CASSFPRAGAKNIQYF.

This clone appeared once. The chain joins TRBV14 to TRBJ2-7, with D possibly being TRBD1 (6 bases). The CDR3 is made up of 17 amino acids. The V and J ends lost 4 bases and 4 bases respectively, with 23 bases between them. Germline CDR1 SGHDN, CDR2 FVKESK. The CDR3 DNA sequence: TGTGCCAGCAGCCCCCTCAGGGGCAGCCCCGGAAAGTACGAGCAGTACTTC. Residues: CASSPLRGSPGKYEQYF.

The CDR3 loop reads CATSSPRETQYF. Here the CDR3 DNA reads TGTGCCACCAGCAGCCCGAGGGAGACCCAGTACTTC. This chain uses TRBV15 with TRBJ2-5; D remains unclear. The CDR3 covers 12 residues. CDR1 is LNHNV, CDR2 YYDKDF, per germline (reference sequence). With 3 bases removed from V and 5 bases from J, the gap between germline ends came to 7 bases.

The chain joins TRBV5-1 to TRBJ2-1, with 10 bases identical to TRBD2. This CDR3 has 20 amino acids. Germline CDR1 SGHRS, CDR2 YFSETQ. J was trimmed by 0 bases and V by 0 bases; bases with no gene match: 12. The CDR3 sequence is CASSLGTTSGIRSSYNEQFF. CDR3 nucleotide sequence: TGCGCCAGCAGCTTGGGCACCACTAGCGGGATTAGGAGCTCCTACAATGAGCAGTTCTTC.

The chain uses TRBV7-7 and TRBJ2-2; D may be TRBD2 (5 bases). Germline CDR1 reads SSHAT; CDR2 reads FNYEAQ (reference sequence). The ends were cut back, 5 bases at V and 0 bases at J, with 13 bases in the middle. There are 16 residues in the CDR3. CDR3 in DNA: TGTGCCAGCAGCCTTGGGCGGGTCGCGAACACCGGGGAGCTGTTTTTT. Its protein is CASSLGRVANTGELFF.

This chain connects TRBV19 to TRBJ2-1; 8 bases align to TRBD1. Germline V gives CDR1 LNHDA, CDR2 SQIVND (reference sequence). The trim removed 4 bases at V and 4 bases at J, leaving 6 bases unmatched. This CDR3 region has 15 residues. The CDR3 here is CASSRTGTGYNEQFF. DNA for the CDR3: TGTGCCAGTAGTAGAACCGGGACAGGTTACAATGAGCAGTTCTTC. The whole variable domain, filled in from reference TRBV19 and TRBJ2-1, reads DGGITQSPKYLFRKEGQNVTLSCEQNLNHDAMYWYRQDPGQGLRLIYYSQIVNDFQKGDIAEGYSVSREKKESFPLTVTSAQKNPTAFYLCASSRTGTGYNEQFFGPGTRLTVL.

The chain recombines TRBV28 with TRBJ1-4, with TRBD1 matching over 7 bases. Per the germline V gene, CDR1 is MDHEN and CDR2 is SYDVKM. There are 16 residues in the CDR3. Trimming removed 1 base from V and 7 bases from J; junction bases left unmatched: 9. Here the CDR3 DNA reads TGTGCCAGCAGTTTATTTCGGACAGGCGAAGGTGAAAAACTGTTTTTT. Translating it yields CASSLFRTGEGEKLFF.

V and J are TRBV28 and TRBJ2-1; tentative D call: TRBD2 (5 bases). Trimming stripped 5 bases from V and 5 bases from J, with 19 bases between. The CDR3 runs 16 residues. Germline-derived CDR1 and CDR2 are MDHEN and SYDVKM. DNA for the CDR3: TGTGCCAGCAGTCAACAACTGAGGGCCCTCCACAATGAGCAGTTCTTC. This gives the protein CASSQQLRALHNEQFF.

This chain uses TRBV5-4 with TRBJ2-1; 9 bases are a match to TRBD2. This CDR3 region has 16 residues. The germline V gene encodes CDR1 SGHNT and CDR2 YYREEE (reference sequence). Trimming at V came to 0 bases and at J to 8 bases, leaving 9 bases not matched to a gene. The CDR3 DNA reads TGTGCCAGCAGCTTGGAGGGCGGGAGGGCTCCCGATGAGCAGTTCTTC. Protein sequence: CASSLEGGRAPDEQFF.

This chain uses TRBV9 with TRBJ1-2, with a weak D call TRBD1 (6 bases). This CDR3 has 16 amino acids. V lost 6 bases to trimming and J lost 0 bases, with 18 bases between them. CDR1 is SGDLS, CDR2 YYNGEE, per germline. The CDR3 is CASNNLGTSANYGYTF. The DNA of the CDR3 is TGTGCCAGCAACAACCTGGGGACATCTGCTAACTATGGCTACACCTTC.